This T cell receptor (beta chain) derives from a study of early T cells in non-severe SARS-CoV-2 infection. Study-wide background: Alpha and beta chains were unpaired, from unsorted whole-blood bulk RNA.

TCRdb processed the 5' RACE reads anew with MiXCR; each CDR3 protein has one entry. The sample shows tens of thousands of distinct CDR3 sequences, just under 9% of them seen only once. This clonotype was picked up many times. CDR1 is SEHNR and CDR2 is FQNEAQ in the germline V gene (reference sequence). V was cut by 5 bases and J by 0 bases, with 13 bases left in between. This CDR3 is 16 amino acids long. The sequencing input was whole blood. The source is an adult who was a healthcare worker with PCR-confirmed SARS-CoV-2 infection or an uninfected control (not recorded which). The chain uses TRBV7-9 and TRBJ2-2, with D possibly TRBD1 on 5 matching bases. The DNA of the CDR3 is TGTGCCAGCAGCCGAAATCCAGGGACGAACACCGGGGAGCTGTTTTTT. Translating it yields CASSRNPGTNTGELFF. Full variable domain (missing parts from reference TRBV7-9 and TRBJ2-2): DTGVSQNPRHKITKRGQNVTFRCDPISEHNRLYWYRQTLGQGPEFLTYFQNEAQLEKSRLLSDRFSAERPKGSFSTLEIQRTEQGDSAMYLCASSRNPGTNTGELFFGEGSRLTVL.